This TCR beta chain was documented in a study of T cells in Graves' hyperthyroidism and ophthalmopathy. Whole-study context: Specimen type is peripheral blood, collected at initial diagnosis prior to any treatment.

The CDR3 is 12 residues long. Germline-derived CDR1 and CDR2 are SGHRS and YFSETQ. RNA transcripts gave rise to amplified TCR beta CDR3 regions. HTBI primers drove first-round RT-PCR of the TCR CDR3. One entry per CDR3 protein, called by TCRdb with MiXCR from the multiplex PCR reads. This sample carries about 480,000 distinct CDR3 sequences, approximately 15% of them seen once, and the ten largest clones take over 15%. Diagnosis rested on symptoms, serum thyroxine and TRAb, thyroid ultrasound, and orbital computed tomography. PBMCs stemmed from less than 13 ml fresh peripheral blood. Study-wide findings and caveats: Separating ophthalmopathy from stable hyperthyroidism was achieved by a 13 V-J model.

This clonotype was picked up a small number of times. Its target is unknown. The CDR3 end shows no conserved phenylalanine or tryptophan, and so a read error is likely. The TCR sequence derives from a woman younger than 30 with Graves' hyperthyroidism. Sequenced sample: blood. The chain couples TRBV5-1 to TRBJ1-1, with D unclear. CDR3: CANSLVGAEAFL. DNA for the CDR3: TGCGCCAACAGCTTGGTAGGAGCTGAAGCTTTCCTT.